This T cell receptor (beta chain) is from a study of cytomegalovirus exposure and HLA in healthy donors. The PCR employed 60 Vbeta primers together with 13 Jbeta primers. Sequencing was performed with immunoSEQ multiplex PCR; in TCRdb, only in-frame clones are kept and a portion is missing. The sample contains tens of thousands of clones, 75% to 90% of which appear only once. General study findings and limits: Reports state that TCR beta sequences accurately predicted most subjects' HLA-A and HLA-B alleles. A later analysis found that most CMV-associated TCR beta chains appeared HLA-restricted.

The CDR3 consists of 14 residues. Trimming left V 4 bases short and J 3 bases short, with 9 bases between. Per germline, CDR1 LGHNA and CDR2 YNFKEQ. Among the donors, all were healthy bone marrow donors. A note on this clone: Its antigen is unidentified.

The specimen was PBMCs. The gene calls are TRBV4-2 and TRBJ2-2; D ambiguous. This receptor was taken from a woman aged 25 to 39 in good health and CMV-seropositive. The CDR3 sequence is CASSPRHDTGELFF. CDR3 coding DNA: TGTGCCAGCAGCCCCCGACACGACACCGGGGAGCTGTTTTTT.